This TCR beta chain was retrieved from a study of cytomegalovirus exposure and HLA in healthy donors. Study-wide points: In an earlier analysis, about 87% or about 30%: the productive usage of most TCR beta V segments.

To note about this clone: Its antigen is not known. The sample carries other DNA sequences with the same CDR3.

In the PCR, 60 Vbeta and 13 Jbeta primers were used. The protocol was immunoSEQ multiplex PCR, while the TCRdb copy is restricted to in-frame clones and leaves out a portion. The sample holds about 98,000 clones, 65% to 80% seen once. CDR1 is LNHDA and CDR2 is SQIVND in the germline V gene (reference sequence). V shed 6 bases, J shed 2 bases, and the junction held 7 bases outside the gene matches. CDR3 length: 14 amino acids. The chain couples TRBV19 to TRBJ2-7, with 7 bases that match TRBD2. The receptor was isolated from a human donor in good health. Sequencing input: PBMCs. CDR3 region: CASSRTGGTYEQYF. The CDR3 region has the DNA TGTGCCAGTAGCAGGACGGGGGGAACCTACGAGCAGTACTTC.